This T cell receptor (beta chain) was recovered during a study of OX40 agonist ivuxolimab in advanced cancers. Study details: Ivuxolimab, which patients received intravenously every 2 weeks, was dosed at 0.01 to 10 mg/kg. Patients undergoing dose escalation presented with hepatocellular carcinoma, melanoma, renal cell or head and neck cancer. Study-wide results and caveats: Expanded clones belonging to CD8+ T cells outnumbered, on average, those of CD4+.

Libraries were prepared by immunoSEQ multiplex PCR; TCRdb keeps only in-frame clonotypes and omits some of them. The sample includes 100,000 or so clones, roughly 84% of them seen just once. Comment on this clone: The antigen is undetermined.

The sequencing here drew on CD4+ or CD8+ T cells sorted from blood, taken in a trial of the OX40 agonist ivuxolimab. The source of this sequence is an adult with an advanced solid tumor such as melanoma, head and neck, liver or kidney cancer.

CDR3 in DNA: TGTGCCAGCAGCTCAGAGGGTAACTCACCCCTCCACTTT. Translating it yields CASSSEGNSPLHF. This chain links TRBV5-4 with TRBJ1-6; D gene ambiguous. CDR1 and CDR2 from the germline V gene are SGHNT and YYREEE (reference sequence). The CDR3 extends over 13 amino acids. The V gene lost 3 bases and the J gene lost 10 bases, with 11 bases spanning the gap.